This is a list of T cell receptor beta chains from one sample in a study of cytomegalovirus exposure and HLA in healthy donors. Clones were sequenced by immunoSEQ multiplex PCR, and TCRdb holds only the in-frame ones, with some missing. The sample holds some 100,000 clones, approximately 80% seen once. Input material: PBMCs. The receptors stem from a middle-aged man in good health and CMV-seropositive. Each CDR3 is given with its conserved first and last residue. Fields, in order: V gene, J gene, D gene, clone size, CDR3 protein, CDR3 DNA. The D gene is left open where the match is weak. Clone size is given for some rows only: seen once, a few or many times, or a class if the clone is expanded.

v_call: TRBV28; j_call: TRBJ2-5; d_call: TRBD1; clone_size: .; cdr3_aa: CASSSSGTGGQETQYF; cdr3_nt: TGTGCCAGCAGTTCTTCCGGGACAGGGGGCCAAGAGACCCAGTACTTC
v_call: TRBV7-7; j_call: TRBJ2-7; d_call: TRBD1; clone_size: .; cdr3_aa: CASSPTPGQGSYEQYF; cdr3_nt: TGTGCTAGCAGCCCCACCCCGGGACAGGGCTCCTACGAGCAGTACTTC
v_call: TRBV6-5; j_call: TRBJ2-5; d_call: TRBD2; clone_size: .; cdr3_aa: CASQLAGQETQYF; cdr3_nt: TGTGCCAGCCAGCTAGCGGGTCAAGAGACCCAGTACTTC
v_call: TRBV25-1; j_call: TRBJ2-7; d_call: TRBD1; clone_size: .; cdr3_aa: CASSGRIRGGTGVYEQYF; cdr3_nt: TGTGCCAGCAGCGGCAGGATACGGGGGGGGACAGGGGTCTACGAGCAGTACTTC
v_call: TRBV7-6; j_call: TRBJ1-1; d_call: .; clone_size: .; cdr3_aa: CASSLGSLGVNTEAFF; cdr3_nt: TGTGCCAGCAGCTTAGGGTCGCTAGGGGTGAACACTGAAGCTTTCTTT
v_call: TRBV5-8; j_call: TRBJ2-7; d_call: .; clone_size: .; cdr3_aa: CASSLGRLYEQYF; cdr3_nt: TGTGCCAGCAGCTTGGGCAGACTCTACGAGCAGTACTTC
v_call: TRBV2; j_call: TRBJ2-4; d_call: TRBD1; clone_size: .; cdr3_aa: CASSGTPGQGLDKNIQYF; cdr3_nt: TGTGCCAGCAGTGGTACCCCGGGACAGGGTCTGGACAAAAACATTCAGTACTTC
v_call: TRBV4-1; j_call: TRBJ2-5; d_call: .; clone_size: few; cdr3_aa: CASSPVWYQETQYF; cdr3_nt: TGCGCCAGCAGCCCAGTCTGGTACCAAGAGACCCAGTACTTC
v_call: TRBV9; j_call: TRBJ2-2; d_call: TRBD2; clone_size: .; cdr3_aa: CASSVGLAGGKTGELFF; cdr3_nt: TGTGCCAGCAGCGTAGGGCTAGCGGGGGGTAAGACCGGGGAGCTGTTTTTT
v_call: TRBV4-2; j_call: TRBJ2-1; d_call: TRBD2; clone_size: .; cdr3_aa: CASSPDVSGGGNEQFF; cdr3_nt: TGTGCCAGCAGCCCAGATGTTTCGGGCGGGGGCAATGAGCAGTTCTTC
v_call: TRBV4-2; j_call: TRBJ2-1; d_call: TRBD1; clone_size: .; cdr3_aa: CASSQISSGQEGYNEQFF; cdr3_nt: TGTGCCAGCAGCCAAATCTCCTCGGGACAGGAGGGATACAATGAGCAGTTCTTC
v_call: TRBV6-6; j_call: TRBJ2-7; d_call: .; clone_size: .; cdr3_aa: CASSYPPLPSSYEQYF; cdr3_nt: TGTGCCAGCAGTTACCCCCCGTTGCCCTCGTCCTACGAGCAATACTTC
v_call: TRBV30; j_call: TRBJ2-7; d_call: .; clone_size: .; cdr3_aa: CAWVGTAAGQQYF; cdr3_nt: TGTGCCTGGGTCGGGACAGCAGCGGGTCAGCAGTACTTC
v_call: TRBV5-6; j_call: TRBJ2-7; d_call: .; clone_size: .; cdr3_aa: CASSISIGGAYEQYF; cdr3_nt: TGTGCCAGCAGCATATCAATCGGGGGAGCCTACGAGCAGTACTTC
v_call: TRBV6-6; j_call: TRBJ1-4; d_call: .; clone_size: few; cdr3_aa: CASSSTEGELFF; cdr3_nt: TGTGCCAGCAGTTCCACCGAAGGGGAACTGTTTTTT
v_call: TRBV7-3; j_call: TRBJ2-7; d_call: .; clone_size: once; cdr3_aa: CSSSIQGGGSYEQYF; cdr3_nt: TGTTCCAGCAGCATACAGGGCGGAGGCTCCTACGAGCAGTACTTC
v_call: TRBV28; j_call: TRBJ1-1; d_call: .; clone_size: .; cdr3_aa: CASLRRQGGNTEAFF; cdr3_nt: TGTGCCAGCCTCCGTCGGCAGGGCGGGAACACTGAAGCTTTCTTT
v_call: TRBV7-2; j_call: TRBJ2-3; d_call: .; clone_size: few; cdr3_aa: CASSHDRSRTDTQYF; cdr3_nt: TGTGCCAGCAGCCACGACAGGTCTCGCACAGATACGCAGTATTTT
v_call: TRBV7-8; j_call: TRBJ2-3; d_call: .; clone_size: .; cdr3_aa: CASSAGPGADTQYF; cdr3_nt: TGTGCCAGCAGCGCGGGACCTGGGGCAGATACGCAGTATTTT
v_call: TRBV7-7; j_call: TRBJ2-7; d_call: .; clone_size: .; cdr3_aa: CASSLGPGSYEQYF; cdr3_nt: TGTGCTAGCAGCTTAGGTCCGGGCTCCTACGAGCAGTACTTC
v_call: TRBV7-9; j_call: TRBJ1-1; d_call: .; clone_size: .; cdr3_aa: CASSLQGNTEAFF; cdr3_nt: TGTGCCAGCAGCCTACAGGGTAACACTGAAGCTTTCTTT
v_call: TRBV27; j_call: TRBJ1-1; d_call: .; clone_size: .; cdr3_aa: CASSLGNTEAFF; cdr3_nt: TGTGCCAGCAGTCTAGGGAACACTGAAGCTTTCTTT
v_call: TRBV27; j_call: TRBJ1-1; d_call: TRBD1; clone_size: .; cdr3_aa: CASSLDRRNTEAFF; cdr3_nt: TGTGCCAGCAGTTTGGACAGGCGGAACACTGAAGCTTTCTTT
v_call: TRBV12-2; j_call: TRBJ2-5; d_call: .; clone_size: .; cdr3_aa: CASRSVQQTDQETQYF; cdr3_nt: TGTGCAAGTCGCTCCGTTCAACAGACAGACCAAGAGACCCAGTACTTC
v_call: TRBV10-3; j_call: TRBJ1-1; d_call: TRBD1; clone_size: .; cdr3_aa: CASSRPEDRGEAFF; cdr3_nt: TGTGCCAGCAGCCGACCAGAGGACAGGGGTGAAGCTTTCTTT
v_call: TRBV27; j_call: TRBJ2-7; d_call: TRBD1; clone_size: .; cdr3_aa: CASSLKTGGYPYEQYF; cdr3_nt: TGTGCCAGCAGTTTAAAGACAGGGGGCTACCCCTACGAGCAGTACTTC
v_call: TRBV14; j_call: TRBJ2-1; d_call: .; clone_size: .; cdr3_aa: CASSQDGVRGQFF; cdr3_nt: TGTGCCAGCAGCCAAGATGGGGTCAGGGGGCAGTTCTTC
v_call: TRBV19; j_call: TRBJ2-6; d_call: TRBD1; clone_size: .; cdr3_aa: CASSIIGRGRRTGSSGANVLIF; cdr3_nt: TGTGCCAGTAGTATAATCGGAAGAGGGCGTCGGACAGGGAGCTCTGGGGCCAACGTCCTGATTTTC
v_call: TRBV6-1; j_call: TRBJ1-4; d_call: .; clone_size: .; cdr3_aa: CASSEGTEKLFF; cdr3_nt: TGTGCCAGCAGTGAAGGGACAGAAAAACTGTTTTTT
v_call: TRBV5-1; j_call: TRBJ1-5; d_call: .; clone_size: .; cdr3_aa: CASSLASGDQPQHF; cdr3_nt: TGCGCCAGCAGCTTGGCGTCAGGGGATCAGCCCCAGCATTTT
v_call: TRBV6-5; j_call: TRBJ2-2; d_call: .; clone_size: .; cdr3_aa: CASSRGKNTGELFF; cdr3_nt: TGTGCCAGCTCGCGGGGAAAGAACACCGGGGAGCTGTTTTTT
v_call: TRBV2; j_call: TRBJ1-1; d_call: TRBD1; clone_size: .; cdr3_aa: CATTGTAFMNTEAFF; cdr3_nt: TGTGCCACAACCGGGACAGCATTTATGAACACTGAAGCTTTCTTT
v_call: TRBV9; j_call: TRBJ2-5; d_call: .; clone_size: .; cdr3_aa: CASSPRGQETQYF; cdr3_nt: TGTGCCAGCAGCCCCCGGGGGCAAGAGACCCAGTACTTC
v_call: TRBV7-8; j_call: TRBJ1-5; d_call: .; clone_size: .; cdr3_aa: CASSMDQGLQPQHF; cdr3_nt: TGTGCCAGCAGCATGGATCAGGGGCTTCAGCCCCAGCATTTT
v_call: TRBV10-3; j_call: TRBJ1-5; d_call: .; clone_size: .; cdr3_aa: CAISAGVGNQPQHF; cdr3_nt: TGTGCCATCAGTGCCGGGGTCGGCAATCAGCCCCAGCATTTT
v_call: TRBV4-3; j_call: TRBJ1-5; d_call: TRBD1; clone_size: .; cdr3_aa: CASSQGTGGKQPQHF; cdr3_nt: TGCGCCAGCAGCCAGGGGACAGGGGGCAAGCAGCCCCAGCATTTT
v_call: TRBV5-1; j_call: TRBJ2-1; d_call: TRBD1; clone_size: .; cdr3_aa: CASSPGTVNEQFF; cdr3_nt: TGCGCCAGCAGCCCAGGGACAGTTAATGAGCAGTTCTTC
v_call: TRBV28; j_call: TRBJ2-7; d_call: TRBD2; clone_size: few; cdr3_aa: CASSLGSGGPSYEQYF; cdr3_nt: TGTGCCAGCAGTTTAGGGAGCGGGGGGCCGTCCTACGAGCAGTACTTC
v_call: TRBV28; j_call: TRBJ2-5; d_call: .; clone_size: .; cdr3_aa: CASSRTVPQSLRETQYF; cdr3_nt: TGTGCCAGCAGCCGGACAGTACCGCAAAGCCTACGGGAGACCCAGTACTTC
v_call: TRBV7-2; j_call: TRBJ2-2; d_call: .; clone_size: .; cdr3_aa: CASSPYSGELFF; cdr3_nt: TGCGCCAGCAGCCCATATAGCGGGGAGCTGTTTTTT
v_call: TRBV5-5; j_call: TRBJ1-2; d_call: TRBD1; clone_size: .; cdr3_aa: CASSFGTGTYGYTF; cdr3_nt: TGTGCCAGCAGCTTCGGGACAGGGACCTATGGCTACACCTTC
v_call: TRBV11-2; j_call: TRBJ2-5; d_call: TRBD2; clone_size: .; cdr3_aa: CASSLLAGSQETQYF; cdr3_nt: TGTGCCAGCAGCTTACTAGCGGGGAGCCAAGAGACCCAGTACTTC
v_call: TRBV28; j_call: TRBJ2-1; d_call: TRBD2; clone_size: .; cdr3_aa: CASSSLAGDKYNEQFF; cdr3_nt: TGTGCCAGCAGTTCCTTAGCGGGGGACAAGTACAATGAGCAGTTCTTC
v_call: TRBV2; j_call: TRBJ2-5; d_call: TRBD2; clone_size: .; cdr3_aa: CASSAAGVQETQYF; cdr3_nt: TGTGCCAGCAGTGCCGCGGGGGTCCAAGAGACCCAGTACTTC
v_call: TRBV7-2; j_call: TRBJ1-5; d_call: .; clone_size: .; cdr3_aa: CASRTQGGSNQPQHF; cdr3_nt: TGTGCCAGCAGAACTCAGGGAGGGAGCAATCAGCCCCAGCATTTT
v_call: TRBV28; j_call: TRBJ2-2; d_call: TRBD1; clone_size: .; cdr3_aa: CASSLGGQGNTGELFF; cdr3_nt: TGTGCCAGCAGCTTGGGGGGACAGGGGAACACCGGGGAGCTGTTTTTT
v_call: TRBV7-9; j_call: TRBJ1-1; d_call: TRBD1; clone_size: .; cdr3_aa: CSSNPGGTEAFF; cdr3_nt: TGTTCCAGCAACCCAGGGGGCACTGAAGCTTTCTTT
v_call: TRBV2; j_call: TRBJ1-5; d_call: .; clone_size: few; cdr3_aa: CASSVGHNQPQHF; cdr3_nt: TGTGCCAGCAGTGTCGGTCACAATCAGCCCCAGCATTTT
v_call: TRBV6-1; j_call: TRBJ2-5; d_call: .; clone_size: .; cdr3_aa: CASMTGWYQETQYF; cdr3_nt: TGTGCCAGCATGACGGGGTGGTACCAAGAGACCCAGTACTTC
v_call: TRBV10-3; j_call: TRBJ2-3; d_call: .; clone_size: .; cdr3_aa: CASSTGGDTQYF; cdr3_nt: TGTGCCTCATCTACCGGCGGAGATACGCAGTATTTT
v_call: TRBV28; j_call: TRBJ1-1; d_call: .; clone_size: .; cdr3_aa: CASSSPNRAEAFF; cdr3_nt: TGTGCCAGCAGTTCACCGAACAGGGCTGAAGCTTTCTTT
v_call: TRBV7-9; j_call: TRBJ2-5; d_call: .; clone_size: .; cdr3_aa: CASSLGPGWETQYF; cdr3_nt: TGTGCCAGCAGCTTAGGCCCAGGGTGGGAGACCCAGTACTTC
v_call: TRBV4-1; j_call: TRBJ2-1; d_call: TRBD2; clone_size: .; cdr3_aa: CASSTLAGGSSYNEQFF; cdr3_nt: TGCGCCAGCAGCACACTAGCGGGGGGTTCCTCCTACAATGAGCAGTTCTTC
v_call: TRBV7-7; j_call: TRBJ2-5; d_call: TRBD2; clone_size: .; cdr3_aa: CASSLGGGATQYF; cdr3_nt: TGTGCTAGCAGCTTAGGCGGGGGGGCGACCCAGTACTTC
v_call: TRBV5-4; j_call: TRBJ2-1; d_call: TRBD2; clone_size: once; cdr3_aa: CASSSKHTSGGAIWNEQFF; cdr3_nt: TGTGCCAGCAGCTCCAAACATACTAGCGGGGGGGCCATTTGGAATGAGCAGTTCTTC
v_call: TRBV5-1; j_call: TRBJ1-1; d_call: .; clone_size: .; cdr3_aa: CASSLTQELGAFF; cdr3_nt: TGCGCCAGCAGCCTGACACAGGAGCTTGGAGCTTTCTTT
v_call: TRBV7-9; j_call: TRBJ2-7; d_call: TRBD1; clone_size: .; cdr3_aa: CASSLPTSDRAYEQYF; cdr3_nt: TGTGCCAGCAGCCTGCCCACCTCGGACAGGGCGTACGAGCAGTACTTC
v_call: TRBV4-1; j_call: TRBJ2-2; d_call: .; clone_size: .; cdr3_aa: CASSQVTNTGELFF; cdr3_nt: TGCGCCAGCAGCCAAGTAACAAACACCGGGGAGCTGTTTTTT
v_call: TRBV7-2; j_call: TRBJ1-2; d_call: .; clone_size: .; cdr3_aa: CASSLVPRWGGDDYGYTF; cdr3_nt: TGTGCCAGCAGCTTAGTTCCAAGGTGGGGGGGGGACGACTATGGCTACACCTTC